The entry that follows covers one T cell receptor (beta chain) sequence. The antigen it binds to is not known. It has no much larger one-base neighbor in the sample; base qualities were not kept. Measured from the cysteine to the phenylalanine, the CDR3 is 13 residues long. Just the 39-base CDR3 DNA is kept, in frame starting at base 1. A distance of 11 bases separates the germline ends of V and J, which lose 5 bases and 7 bases respectively. Reading the germline V gene (reference sequence) gives CDR1 LGHDT and CDR2 YNNKEL. This record comes from a study of T cell responses to AZD1222 COVID-19 vaccine (dated by TCRdb to 2020 to 2022). Study-level background: AZD1222 recipients with second doses at about 4 weeks or about 12 weeks were pooled, because spike-specific TCR depth and breadth did not differ between schedules. Trial participants were enrolled by age into 18-55, 56-69 and 70-plus year subgroups, with about 150, 28 and 57 TCR-sequenced participants respectively. A total of under 250 trial participants underwent TCR sequencing, of whom some 200 had received two doses of AZD1222 and around 25 had received two doses of the MenACWY control vaccine. Points the paper makes about the study in general: In the small 56-69-year group, the increase in depth fell short of significance, most likely because of low power. The vaccine-associated CD4 TCRs covered the entire spike protein, and the dominant responses fell in regions 160-218 and 743-854. Conclusions about previously exposed vaccinees are limited, since just a handful of AZD1222 recipients were seropositive for SARS-CoV-2 at baseline. Because no day 14 peak-response samples were available, the repertoires could be characterized only after the peak T cell response. After two AZD1222 doses, spike-specific TCR breadth and depth were significantly higher than at day 0 and than in MenACWY recipients. Reportedly, close to half of the unique spike-specific TCRs recognized epitopes lying outside the regions that are mutated in the B.1.351 and B.1.1.7 variants. Most participants were white British and females outnumbered males, and the authors suggested that clonal diversity may have been underestimated.

The CDR3 regions of human TCRbeta chains were analyzed by immunosequencing. The paper's processing steps were these. TCRs in the repertoires were compared against a reference library of SARS-CoV-2-specific TCRs that had been generated with the MIRA antigen-specificity platform. Breadth was defined as the fraction of unique TCRs that were SARS-CoV-2-associated, and depth was defined as the fraction of total T cells that were SARS-CoV-2-associated. Using the MIRA data, each spike-specific TCR was assigned both to the spike region to which the TCR was reactive and to a CD4 or CD8 class. Log10-transformed breadth and depth values were compared by one-way ANOVA with Sidak's multiple comparisons tests. Imported from immuneACCESS, the table was reduced by TCRdb to in-frame sequences with V and J called. These copies leave out some clones; in studies compared against another copy, an unresolved V gene accounts for under half, and the cause of the remainder is not known. Clone size and V and J calls were adopted from that table, with D and trimming inferred from the DNA. The sample yields 95,000 to 150,000 clones; under 90% were counted once. About 4.8% of the sample belongs to the ten largest clones.

The time point tag for this specimen amounts to: baseline before first vaccination. Vaccinee samples were obtained from the UK trials COV001 and COV002, which included a single-blind randomized controlled phase 2/3 trial of AZD1222 (ChAdOx1 nCoV-19) in healthy adults. Trial participant PBMC samples were collected at day 0 and day 28 after the second dose for TCRbeta chain sequencing. Here the chain combines TRBV3-1 (or the pseudogene TRBV3-2) and TRBJ1-4; the D gene is possibly TRBD1, with 5 bases matching. Sequences were derived from peripheral blood, sampled on day 0 of AZD1222 vaccination. The clonotype originates from an adult in good health. The sequence in DNA is TGTGCCAGCAGCGAAAGGGGTGGTGAAAAACTGTTTTTT. It specifies CASSERGGEKLFF.